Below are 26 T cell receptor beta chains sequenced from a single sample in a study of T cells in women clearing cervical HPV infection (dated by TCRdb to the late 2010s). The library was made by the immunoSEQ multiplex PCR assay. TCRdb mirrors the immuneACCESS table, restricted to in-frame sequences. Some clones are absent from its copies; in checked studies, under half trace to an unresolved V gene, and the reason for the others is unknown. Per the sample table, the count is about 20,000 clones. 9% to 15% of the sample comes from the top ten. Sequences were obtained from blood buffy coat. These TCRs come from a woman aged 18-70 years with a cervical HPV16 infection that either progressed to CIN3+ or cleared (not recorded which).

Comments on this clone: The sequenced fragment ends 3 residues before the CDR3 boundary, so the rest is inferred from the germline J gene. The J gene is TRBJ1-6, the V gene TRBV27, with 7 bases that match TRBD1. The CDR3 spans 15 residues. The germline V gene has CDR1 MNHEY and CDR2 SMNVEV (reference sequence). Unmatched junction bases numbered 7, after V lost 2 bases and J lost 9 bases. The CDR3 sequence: CASSLKEGAPSPLHF. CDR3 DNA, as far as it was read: TGTGCCAGCAGTTTAAAGGAGGGGGCCCCTTCACCC.

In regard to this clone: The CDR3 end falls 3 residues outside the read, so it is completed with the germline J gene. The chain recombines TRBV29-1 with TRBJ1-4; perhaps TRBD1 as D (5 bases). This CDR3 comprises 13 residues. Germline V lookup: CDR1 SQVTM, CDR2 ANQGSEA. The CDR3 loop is CSTRNAGANVLFF. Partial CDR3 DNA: TGCAGCACCCGAAACGCTGGGGCCAACGTA.

The sequenced CDR3 bases are TGTGCCAGCAGTCAGGACAGGGGAATCTATGGC. As protein: CASSQDRGIYG. The full-length CDR3 reads as CASSQDRGIYGYTF. This chain joins TRBV2 and TRBJ1-2; 9 bases map to TRBD1. The read terminates 3 residues ahead of where the CDR3 ends, so the germline J gene completes it. V gave up 5 bases and J gave up 4 bases; unmatched junction bases: 5. The germline V gene has CDR1 SNHLY and CDR2 FYNNEI. This CDR3 spans 14 amino acids.

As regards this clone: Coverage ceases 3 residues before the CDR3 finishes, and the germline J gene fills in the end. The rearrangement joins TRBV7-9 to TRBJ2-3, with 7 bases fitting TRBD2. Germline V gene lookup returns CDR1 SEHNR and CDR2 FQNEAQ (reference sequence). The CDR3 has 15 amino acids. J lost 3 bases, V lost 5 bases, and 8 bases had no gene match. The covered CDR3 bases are TGTGCCAGCAGCACGGGACGGGGGGAAACAGATACG. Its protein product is CASSTGRGETDT. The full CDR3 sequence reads CASSTGRGETDTQYF.

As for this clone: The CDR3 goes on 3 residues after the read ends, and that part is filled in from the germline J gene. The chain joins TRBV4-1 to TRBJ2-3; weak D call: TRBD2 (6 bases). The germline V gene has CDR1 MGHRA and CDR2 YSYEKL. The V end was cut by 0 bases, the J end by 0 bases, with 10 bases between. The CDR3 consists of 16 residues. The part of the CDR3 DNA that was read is TGCGCCAGCAGCCAAGATGTAGCGGTGAGCACAGATACG. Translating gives CASSQDVAVSTDT. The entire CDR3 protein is CASSQDVAVSTDTQYF.

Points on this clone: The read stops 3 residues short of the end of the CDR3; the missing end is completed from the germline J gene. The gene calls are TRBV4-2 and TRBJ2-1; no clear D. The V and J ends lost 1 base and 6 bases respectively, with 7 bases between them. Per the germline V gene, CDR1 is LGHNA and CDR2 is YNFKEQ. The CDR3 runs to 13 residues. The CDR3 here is CASSQVHGNEQFF. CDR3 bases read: TGTGCCAGCAGCCAAGTTCACGGCAATGAG.

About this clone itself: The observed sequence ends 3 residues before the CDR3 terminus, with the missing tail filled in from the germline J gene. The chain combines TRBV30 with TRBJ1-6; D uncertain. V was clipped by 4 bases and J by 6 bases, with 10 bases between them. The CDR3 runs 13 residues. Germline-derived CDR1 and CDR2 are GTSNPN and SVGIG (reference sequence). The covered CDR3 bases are TGTGCCTGGATGGCGGGTTTTAATTCACCC. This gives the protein CAWMAGFNSP. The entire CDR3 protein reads CAWMAGFNSPLHF.

CDR3: CSARGSLAYEQYF. CDR3 DNA, as far as it was read: TGCAGTGCTAGAGGCTCCCTAGCCTACGAG. This sequence joins TRBV20-1 and TRBJ2-7; no reliable D call. The read terminates 3 residues ahead of where the CDR3 ends, so the germline J gene completes it. This CDR3 is 13 amino acids long. V shed 1 base and J shed 2 bases, with 9 bases lying between them. Germline CDR1 reads DFQATT; CDR2 reads SNEGSKA (reference sequence).

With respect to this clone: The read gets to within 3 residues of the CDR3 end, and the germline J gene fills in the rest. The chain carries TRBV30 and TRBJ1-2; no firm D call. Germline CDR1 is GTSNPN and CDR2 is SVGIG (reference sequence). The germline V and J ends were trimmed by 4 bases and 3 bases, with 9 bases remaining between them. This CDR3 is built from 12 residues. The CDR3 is CAWTLQHYGYTF. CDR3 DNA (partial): TGTGCCTGGACGCTACAGCACTATGGC.

The chain's CDR3 is CASSPGGRQGDGYTF. Incomplete CDR3 DNA: TGTGCCAGTAGTCCGGGGGGGCGACAGGGTGACGGC. V usage is TRBV19 and J usage is TRBJ1-2, with 7 positions matching TRBD1. The CDR3 is cut off 3 residues early in the read; its end comes from the germline J gene. The germline V gene encodes CDR1 LNHDA and CDR2 SQIVND (reference sequence). This CDR3 has 15 residues.

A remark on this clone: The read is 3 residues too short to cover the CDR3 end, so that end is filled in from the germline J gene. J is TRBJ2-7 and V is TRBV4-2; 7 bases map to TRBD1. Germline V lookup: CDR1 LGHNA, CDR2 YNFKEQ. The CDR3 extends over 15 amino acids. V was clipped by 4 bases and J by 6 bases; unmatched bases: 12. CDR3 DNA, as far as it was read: TGTGCCAGCAGCCCTGGTGTAGGGGGCGTAACCGAG. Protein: CASSPGVGGVTE. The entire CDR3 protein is CASSPGVGGVTEQYF.

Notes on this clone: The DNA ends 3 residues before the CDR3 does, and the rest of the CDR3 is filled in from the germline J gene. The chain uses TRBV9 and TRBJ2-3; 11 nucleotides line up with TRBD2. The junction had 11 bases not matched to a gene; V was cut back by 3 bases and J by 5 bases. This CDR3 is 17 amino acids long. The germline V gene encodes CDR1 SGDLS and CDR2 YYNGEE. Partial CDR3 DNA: TGTGCCAGCAGCGACTCGACTAGCGGGGCATGGCTAGATACG. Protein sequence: CASSDSTSGAWLDT. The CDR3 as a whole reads CASSDSTSGAWLDTQYF. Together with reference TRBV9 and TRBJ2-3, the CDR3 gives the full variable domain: DSGVTQTPKHLITATGQRVTLRCSPRSGDLSVYWYQQSLDQGLQFLIQYYNGEERAKGNILERFSAQQFPDLHSELNLSSLELGDSALYFCASSDSTSGAWLDTQYFGPGTRLTVL.

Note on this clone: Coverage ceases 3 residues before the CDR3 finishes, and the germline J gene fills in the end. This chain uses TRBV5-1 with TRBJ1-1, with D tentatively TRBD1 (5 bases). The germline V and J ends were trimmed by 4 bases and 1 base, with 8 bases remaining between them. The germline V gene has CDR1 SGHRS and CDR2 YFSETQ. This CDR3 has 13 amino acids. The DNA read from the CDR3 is TGCGCCAGCAGCCAGCAGGGGAACACTGAA. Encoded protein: CASSQQGNTE. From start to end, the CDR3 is CASSQQGNTEAFF.

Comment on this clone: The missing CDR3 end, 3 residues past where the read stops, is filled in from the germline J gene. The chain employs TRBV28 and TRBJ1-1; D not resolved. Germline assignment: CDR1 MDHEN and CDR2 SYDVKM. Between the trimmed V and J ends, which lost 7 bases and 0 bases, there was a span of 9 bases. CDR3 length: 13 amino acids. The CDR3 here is CASTPPLNTEAFF. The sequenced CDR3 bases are TGTGCCAGCACTCCCCCTCTGAACACTGAA.

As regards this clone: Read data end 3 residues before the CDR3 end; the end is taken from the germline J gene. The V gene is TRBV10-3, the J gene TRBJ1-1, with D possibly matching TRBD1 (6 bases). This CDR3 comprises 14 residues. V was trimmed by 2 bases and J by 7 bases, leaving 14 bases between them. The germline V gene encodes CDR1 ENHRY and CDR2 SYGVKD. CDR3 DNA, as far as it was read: TGTGCCATCAGTGAGGTCAGGGGTAGGGGTGAA. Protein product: CAISEVRGRGE. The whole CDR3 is CAISEVRGRGEAFF.

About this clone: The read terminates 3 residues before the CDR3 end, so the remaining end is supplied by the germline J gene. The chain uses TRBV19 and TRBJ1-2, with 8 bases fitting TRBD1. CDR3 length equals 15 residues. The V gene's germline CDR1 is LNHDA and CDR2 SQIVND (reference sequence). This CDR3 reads CASSAQDRVVSDYTF. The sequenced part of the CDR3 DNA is TGTGCCAGTAGTGCCCAGGACAGGGTCGTCTCCGAC.

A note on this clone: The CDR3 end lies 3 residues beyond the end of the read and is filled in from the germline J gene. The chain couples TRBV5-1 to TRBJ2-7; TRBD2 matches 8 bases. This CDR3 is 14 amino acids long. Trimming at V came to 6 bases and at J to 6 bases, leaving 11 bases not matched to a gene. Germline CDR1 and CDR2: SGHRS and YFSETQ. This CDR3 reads CASTSGPDQGEQYF. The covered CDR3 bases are TGCGCCAGCACTAGCGGGCCCGACCAGGGCGAG.

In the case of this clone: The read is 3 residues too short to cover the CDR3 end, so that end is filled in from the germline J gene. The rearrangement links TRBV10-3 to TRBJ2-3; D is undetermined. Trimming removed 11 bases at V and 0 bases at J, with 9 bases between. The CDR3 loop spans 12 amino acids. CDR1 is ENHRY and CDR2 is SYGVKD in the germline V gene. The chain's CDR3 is CAFNSSTDTQYF. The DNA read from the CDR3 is TGTGCCTTCAACTCTAGCACAGATACG.

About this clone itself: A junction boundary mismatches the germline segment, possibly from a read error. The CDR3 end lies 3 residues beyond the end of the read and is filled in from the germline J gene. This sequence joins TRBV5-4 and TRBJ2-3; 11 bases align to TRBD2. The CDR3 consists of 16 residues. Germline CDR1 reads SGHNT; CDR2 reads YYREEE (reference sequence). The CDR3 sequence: CASSLVAGGPRDTQYF. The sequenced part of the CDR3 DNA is TGTGCCAGTAGCTTGGTAGCGGGGGGGCCGCGAGATACG.

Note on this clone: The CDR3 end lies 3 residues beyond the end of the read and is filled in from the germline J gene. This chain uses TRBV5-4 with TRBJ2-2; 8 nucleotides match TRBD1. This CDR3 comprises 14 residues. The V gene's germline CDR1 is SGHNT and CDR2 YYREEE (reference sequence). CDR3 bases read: TGTGCCAGCAGCCAGACAGGGGCTAGGGAAAAG. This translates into CASSQTGAREK. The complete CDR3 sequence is CASSQTGAREKLFF. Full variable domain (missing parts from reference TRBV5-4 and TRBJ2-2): ETGVTQSPTHLIKTRGQQVTLRCSSQSGHNTVSWYQQALGQGPQFIFQYYREEENGRGNFPPRFSGLQFPNYSSELNVNALELDDSALYLCASSQTGAREKLFFGEGSRLTVL.

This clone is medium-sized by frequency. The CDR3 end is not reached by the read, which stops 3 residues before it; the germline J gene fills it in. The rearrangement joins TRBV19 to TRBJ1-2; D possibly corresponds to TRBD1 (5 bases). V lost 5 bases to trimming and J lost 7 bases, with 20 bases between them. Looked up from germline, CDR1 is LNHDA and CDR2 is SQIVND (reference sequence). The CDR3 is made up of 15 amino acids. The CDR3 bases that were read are TGTGCCAGTAGTTCCCGGACGGGGGTTATGGGTGGC. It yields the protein CASSSRTGVMGG. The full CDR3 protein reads CASSSRTGVMGGYTF. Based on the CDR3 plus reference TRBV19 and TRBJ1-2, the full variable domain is DGGITQSPKYLFRKEGQNVTLSCEQNLNHDAMYWYRQDPGQGLRLIYYSQIVNDFQKGDIAEGYSVSREKKESFPLTVTSAQKNPTAFYLCASSSRTGVMGGYTFGSGTRLTVV.

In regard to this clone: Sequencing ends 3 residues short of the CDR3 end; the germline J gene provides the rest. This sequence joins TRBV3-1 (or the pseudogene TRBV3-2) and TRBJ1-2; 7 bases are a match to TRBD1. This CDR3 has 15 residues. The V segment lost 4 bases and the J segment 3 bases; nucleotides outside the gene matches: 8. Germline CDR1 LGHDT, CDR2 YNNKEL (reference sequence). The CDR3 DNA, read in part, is TGTGCCAGCAGCCGCGGAGGGGGCGGTTACTATGGC. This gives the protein CASSRGGGGYYG. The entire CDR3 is CASSRGGGGYYGYTF.

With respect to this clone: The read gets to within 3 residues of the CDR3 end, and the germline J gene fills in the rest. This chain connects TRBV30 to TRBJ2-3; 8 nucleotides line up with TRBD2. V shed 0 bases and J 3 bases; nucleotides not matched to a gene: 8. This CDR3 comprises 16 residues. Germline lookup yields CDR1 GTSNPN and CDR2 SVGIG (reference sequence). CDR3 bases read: TGTGCCTGGAGTGTGGCCGCGGGGGGTTGGACAGATACG. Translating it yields CAWSVAAGGWTDT. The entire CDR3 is CAWSVAAGGWTDTQYF.

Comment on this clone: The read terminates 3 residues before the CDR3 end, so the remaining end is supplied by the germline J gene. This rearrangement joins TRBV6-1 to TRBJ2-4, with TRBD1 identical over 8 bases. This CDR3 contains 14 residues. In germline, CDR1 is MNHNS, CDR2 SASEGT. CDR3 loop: CASSGGQGLYGQYF. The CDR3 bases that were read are TGTGCCAGCAGTGGCGGACAGGGCCTCTATGGT.

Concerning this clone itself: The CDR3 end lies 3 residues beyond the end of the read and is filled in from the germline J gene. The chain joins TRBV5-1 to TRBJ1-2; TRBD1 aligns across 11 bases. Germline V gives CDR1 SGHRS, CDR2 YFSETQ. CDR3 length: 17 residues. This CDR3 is CASSLQGQGGPTDTYTF. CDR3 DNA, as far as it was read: TGCGCCAGCAGCTTACAGGGACAGGGGGGGCCTACAGATACC.

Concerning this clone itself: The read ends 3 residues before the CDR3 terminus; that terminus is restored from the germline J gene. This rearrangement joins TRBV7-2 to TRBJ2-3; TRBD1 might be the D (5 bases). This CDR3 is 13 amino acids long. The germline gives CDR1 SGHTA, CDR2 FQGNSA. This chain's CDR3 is CASSQWGQETQYF. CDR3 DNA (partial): TGTGCCAGCAGCCAGTGGGGCCAAGAGACG.